The next 30 T cell receptor beta chains were all read from a single sample in a study of T cell changes during pregnancy in multiple sclerosis. This table comes from immunoSEQ multiplex PCR, and its TCRdb copy is limited to in-frame clones, with some not included. The table includes 30,000 to 50,000 clones, around 90% detected once. Sample: CD4+ T cells from peripheral blood mononuclear cells, taken in the third trimester of pregnancy. Source of these receptors: a female donor in good health, enrolled as a control in a pregnancy study.

The chain employs TRBV6-5 and TRBJ1-2; a possible D gene is TRBD1 (6 bases). Germline CDR1 MNHEY, CDR2 SVGAGI. The CDR3 runs to 14 residues. V was trimmed by 3 bases and J by 4 bases, leaving 12 bases between them. CDR3 DNA sequence: TGTGCCAGCAGTTATAACAGGGACGGCTATGGCTACACCTTC. Translated: CASSYNRDGYGYTF.

The gene calls are TRBV4-2 and TRBJ2-7; D is undetermined. Germline V gives CDR1 LGHNA, CDR2 YNFKEQ. V was pared by 0 bases and J by 0 bases, with 6 bases between. The CDR3 covers 14 residues. The DNA for the CDR3 is TGTGCCAGCAGCCAAGAGTTTCTCTCCTACGAGCAGTACTTC. Translation: CASSQEFLSYEQYF.

A word on this clone: The germline gene is not matched at one end of the junction; a read error may be the cause. The chain joins TRBV7-7 to TRBJ2-1; D perhaps matches TRBD2 (5 bases). The CDR3 is 13 residues long. Germline V lookup: CDR1 SSHAT, CDR2 FNYEAQ (reference sequence). The CDR3 here is CASSFGMAGEQFF. CDR3 in DNA: TGTGCTAGCAGCTTTGGGATGGCGGGTGAGCAGTTCTTC.

The V gene is TRBV15, the J gene TRBJ2-7, with TRBD2 matching 11 bases. V was clipped by 8 bases and J by 10 bases; unmatched bases: 13. CDR1 is LNHNV and CDR2 is YYDKDF in the germline V gene (reference sequence). CDR3 size: 14 residues. The CDR3 protein is CATAPEISGRAQYF. CDR3 in DNA: TGTGCCACCGCCCCGGAGATTAGCGGGAGGGCCCAGTACTTC. The full variable domain, with the rest looked up from reference TRBV15 and TRBJ2-7, is DAMVIQNPRYQVTQFGKPVTLSCSQTLNHNVMYWYQQKSSQAPKLLFHYYDKDFNNEADTPDNFQSRRPNTSFCFLDIRSPGLGDTAMYLCATAPEISGRAQYFGPGTRLTVT.

This chain uses TRBV5-4 with TRBJ2-5; perhaps TRBD2 as D (7 bases). Per the germline V gene, CDR1 is SGHNT and CDR2 is YYREEE (reference sequence). Trimming took 4 bases from V and 4 from J, leaving 17 bases between them. The CDR3 length is 15 residues. CDR3: CASSPDGGAGETQYF. Here the CDR3 DNA reads TGTGCCAGCAGCCCGGATGGGGGGGCGGGAGAGACCCAGTACTTC.

This clone was detected only a few times. The gene calls are TRBV5-6 and TRBJ1-6, with a weak D call TRBD1 (6 bases). Trimming stripped 4 bases from V and 10 bases from J, with 12 bases between. CDR3 length: 13 residues. Germline CDR1 and CDR2: SGHDT and YYEEEE. As DNA, the CDR3 is TGTGCCAGCAGCGACGTCACAGGGTCACCCCTCCACTTT. It encodes CASSDVTGSPLHF.

V is TRBV2 and J is TRBJ1-3, with 9 bases that match TRBD1. Germline assignment: CDR1 SNHLY and CDR2 FYNNEI. CDR3 length: 15 amino acids. J gave up 4 bases and V 6 bases, and 7 bases lay outside the gene matches. The CDR3 nucleotides read TGTGCCAGCAGGCTACAGGGGGCGCGGGGAAACACCATATATTTT. Translated: CASRLQGARGNTIYF.

The chain uses TRBV2 and TRBJ1-2; tentatively, D is TRBD1 (5 bases). V lost 6 bases and J 4 bases, leaving 9 bases between the germline ends. Germline V gives CDR1 SNHLY, CDR2 FYNNEI. This CDR3 is 12 amino acids long. The CDR3 DNA reads as TGTGCCAGCAGGGGGGGACCCTATGGCTACACCTTC. It encodes CASRGGPYGYTF.

This chain joins TRBV4-3 and TRBJ2-7, with D possibly matching TRBD2 (6 bases). CDR1 and CDR2 from the germline V gene are LGHNA and YSLEER. The CDR3 totals 16 residues. The ends were cut back, 2 bases at V and 0 bases at J, with 14 bases in the middle. Here the CDR3 DNA reads TGCGCCAGCAGCCAACGCGGGACGGGAAGCTCCTACGAGCAGTACTTC. It translates to CASSQRGTGSSYEQYF.

The V gene is TRBV28, the J gene TRBJ1-2, with no clear D. Germline CDR1 MDHEN, CDR2 SYDVKM. CDR3 length: 14 residues. V was shortened by 6 bases and J by 3 bases, with 14 bases between the two germline ends. CDR3 nucleotide sequence: TGTGCCAGCAGCCGAGAGACAATTTACTATGGCTACACCTTC. Protein: CASSRETIYYGYTF.

The chain is built from TRBV27 and TRBJ1-2; weak D call: TRBD1 (6 bases). The CDR3 runs to 19 residues. Trimming pared 3 bases from V and 4 bases from J, leaving 27 bases between. The germline V gene encodes CDR1 MNHEY and CDR2 SMNVEV (reference sequence). Here the CDR3 reads CASSLSEGGTLSGFYGYTF. The CDR3 nucleotides are TGTGCCAGCAGTTTGTCCGAAGGGGGAACTCTCAGTGGATTCTATGGCTACACCTTC.

This chain joins TRBV6-6 and TRBJ2-7; TRBD2 aligns across 7 bases. The CDR3 has 14 residues. J was trimmed by 0 bases and V by 6 bases; bases with no gene match: 5. Germline lookup yields CDR1 MNHNY and CDR2 SVGAGI (reference sequence). The CDR3 DNA reads TGTGCCAGCAGGGTAGGCGGGAGCTCCTACGAGCAGTACTTC. Translated: CASRVGGSSYEQYF.

The chain links TRBV6-6 to TRBJ2-7; D is perhaps TRBD2 (6 bases). V lost 6 bases to trimming and J lost 0 bases, with 12 bases between them. Germline V gene data show CDR1 as MNHNY and CDR2 as SVGAGI (reference sequence). The CDR3 spans 14 residues. CDR3 sequence: CASRSPSVSYEQYF. The CDR3, as DNA: TGTGCCAGCAGATCCCCTAGCGTCTCCTACGAGCAGTACTTC.

V and J are TRBV18 and TRBJ2-3, with 8 positions matching TRBD2. This CDR3 is 14 amino acids long. Germline loops: CDR1 KGHSH, CDR2 LQKENI. V gave up 3 bases and J gave up 4 bases; unmatched junction bases: 3. The chain's CDR3 is CASSPELAADTQYF. CDR3 nucleotide sequence: TGTGCCAGCTCACCCGAACTAGCGGCAGATACGCAGTATTTT.

The chain carries TRBV30 and TRBJ2-5, with 9 positions matching TRBD2. Germline CDR1 and CDR2: GTSNPN and SVGIG (reference sequence). Germline trimming cut 3 bases from V and 4 bases from J; bases unmatched to any gene: 3. There are 13 residues in the CDR3. The CDR3 is CAWRTSGLETQYF. In nucleotides, the CDR3 is TGTGCCTGGAGAACTAGCGGGTTAGAGACCCAGTACTTC.

The J gene is TRBJ2-1, the V gene TRBV7-3, with D maybe TRBD2 (5 bases). Trimming pared 0 bases from V and 0 bases from J, leaving 6 bases between. Germline V CDR1 and CDR2: SGHTA, FQGTGA. This CDR3 comprises 15 residues. The CDR3 region has the DNA TGTGCCAGCAGCTTAACGGGGAGCTCCTACAATGAGCAGTTCTTC. It is translated as CASSLTGSSYNEQFF. Based on the CDR3 plus reference TRBV7-3 and TRBJ2-1, the full variable domain is GAGVSQTPSNKVTEKGKYVELRCDPISGHTALYWYRQSLGQGPEFLIYFQGTGAADDSGLPNDRFFAVRPEGSVSTLKIQRTERGDSAVYLCASSLTGSSYNEQFFGPGTRLTVL.

The chain has TRBV9 and TRBJ1-3; a possible D gene is TRBD1 (6 bases). Germline V lookup: CDR1 SGDLS, CDR2 YYNGEE. The CDR3 is made up of 12 amino acids. V was cut by 8 bases and J by 4 bases, with 10 bases left in between. In DNA form, the CDR3 reads TGTGCCAGTCAGGGGTACGGAAACACCATATATTTT. Translating gives CASQGYGNTIYF.

The genes are TRBV7-8 and TRBJ2-7; 12 bases are a match to TRBD2. In germline, CDR1 is SGHVS, CDR2 FQNEAQ. The CDR3 has 14 amino acids. The ends lost 5 bases at V and 4 bases at J; junction bases unmatched: 3. The DNA for the CDR3 is TGTGCCAGCAGCCGGACTAGCGGGATTTACGAGCAGTACTTC. Translated: CASSRTSGIYEQYF.

This chain uses TRBV5-4 with TRBJ2-5, with D possibly TRBD1 on 5 matching bases. This CDR3 region has 16 residues. Germline V gene sequence: CDR1 SGHNT, CDR2 YYREEE (reference sequence). V was pared by 2 bases and J by 2 bases, with 16 bases between. This CDR3 reads CASSFGLRGSQETQYF. The CDR3 nucleotides read TGTGCCAGCAGCTTCGGGCTAAGGGGCTCTCAAGAGACCCAGTACTTC.

V and J are TRBV2 and TRBJ2-7, with D tentatively TRBD1 (6 bases). The CDR3 totals 17 residues. CDR1 SNHLY and CDR2 FYNNEI come from the germline V gene. Trimming left V 2 bases short and J 5 bases short, with 22 bases between. CDR3 bases: TGTGCCAGCAGTGAAATTGGCAGAACAGGGCTCTTCGACGAGCAGTACTTC. Its protein product is CASSEIGRTGLFDEQYF.

The V and J genes are TRBV19 and TRBJ1-5; maybe TRBD1 (5 bases). Deletions cut 1 base from V and 3 bases from J, with 13 bases between. Germline CDR1 reads LNHDA; CDR2 reads SQIVND (reference sequence). CDR3 size: 16 residues. CDR3 sequence: CASSIGIGGFNQPQHF. The CDR3 DNA is TGTGCCAGTAGTATAGGAATTGGGGGGTTCAATCAGCCCCAGCATTTT.

The V call is TRBV7-6, the J call TRBJ2-2; TRBD2 agrees at 11 bases. V shed 5 bases, J shed 1 base, and the junction held 12 bases outside the gene matches. The CDR3 length is 19 residues. The V gene's germline CDR1 is SGHVS and CDR2 FNYEAQ. The CDR3 bases are TGTGCCAGCAGCGCACCCCCCCGGCTAGCGGGAGGGAACACCGGGGAGCTGTTTTTT. It encodes CASSAPPRLAGGNTGELFF.

The chain is built from TRBV15 and TRBJ2-5, with D unclear. Germline CDR1 reads LNHNV; CDR2 reads YYDKDF (reference sequence). The length of the CDR3 is 13 residues. V dropped 5 bases and J dropped 4 bases, with 11 bases sitting between them. Here the CDR3 reads CATSPRLSETQYF. CDR3 nucleotide sequence: TGTGCCACCAGCCCCCGACTGTCAGAGACCCAGTACTTC.

The J gene is TRBJ1-2, the V gene TRBV7-9; the D gene is possibly TRBD1 (6 bases). Between the trimmed V and J ends, which lost 1 base and 6 bases, there was a span of 15 bases. The V gene's germline CDR1 is SEHNR and CDR2 FQNEAQ (reference sequence). This CDR3 contains 15 residues. The CDR3 sequence is CASSLEAGVRDGYTF. The DNA for the CDR3 is TGTGCCAGCAGCTTAGAAGCAGGGGTAAGGGATGGCTACACCTTC.

The chain uses TRBV6-1 and TRBJ1-5; D is possibly TRBD1 (6 bases). Trimming stripped 7 bases from V and 2 bases from J, with 12 bases between. This CDR3 spans 14 amino acids. Looked up from germline, CDR1 is MNHNS and CDR2 is SASEGT. The CDR3 region has the DNA TGTGCCAGCATGGGGGCCGCAGGCAATCAGCCCCAGCATTTT. It translates to CASMGAAGNQPQHF.

The chain has TRBV19 and TRBJ1-5; 9 bases are a match to TRBD1. Unmatched junction bases numbered 14, after V lost 7 bases and J lost 7 bases. The CDR3 loop spans 16 amino acids. Germline V gene data show CDR1 as LNHDA and CDR2 as SQIVND (reference sequence). The CDR3 nucleotides read TGTGCCAGTACCCTAGGGGACAGGGCTCACGGACAGCCCCAGCATTTT. Translated, it gives CASTLGDRAHGQPQHF.

The chain carries TRBV9 and TRBJ2-1, with no clear D. There are 12 residues in the CDR3. Between the trimmed V and J ends, which lost 5 bases and 9 bases, there was a span of 12 bases. Germline V gene sequence: CDR1 SGDLS, CDR2 YYNGEE. CDR3 DNA sequence: TGTGCCAGCAGGGCCGACGCTAGTGAGCAGTTCTTC. This codes for CASRADASEQFF.

This clone has just one count. V is TRBV5-1 and J is TRBJ1-1; the match to TRBD1 covers 10 bases. Germline CDR1 reads SGHRS; CDR2 reads YFSETQ. CDR3 length equals 17 residues. J lost 5 bases, V lost 0 bases, and 10 bases had no gene match. CDR3 sequence (DNA): TGCGCCAGCAGCTTGGGGCCCGGGACAGGGGATCGGACTGAAGCTTTCTTT. It codes for CASSLGPGTGDRTEAFF.

The chain links TRBV6-1 to TRBJ2-3, with 9 bases that match TRBD2. The CDR3 consists of 17 residues. The junction had 7 bases not matched to a gene; V was cut back by 0 bases and J by 3 bases. Germline V gene data show CDR1 as MNHNS and CDR2 as SASEGT. DNA for the CDR3: TGTGCCAGCAGTGAAGCCCTGGCTAGCGGGATAACAGATACGCAGTATTTT. This encodes CASSEALASGITDTQYF.

The J gene is TRBJ2-5, the V gene TRBV30, with no clear D. V lost 2 bases and J 5 bases, leaving 6 bases between the germline ends. Looked up from germline, CDR1 is GTSNPN and CDR2 is SVGIG (reference sequence). The CDR3 has 11 amino acids. CDR3 residues: CAWSLRETQYF. The DNA of the CDR3 is TGTGCCTGGAGTTTACGGGAGACCCAGTACTTC.